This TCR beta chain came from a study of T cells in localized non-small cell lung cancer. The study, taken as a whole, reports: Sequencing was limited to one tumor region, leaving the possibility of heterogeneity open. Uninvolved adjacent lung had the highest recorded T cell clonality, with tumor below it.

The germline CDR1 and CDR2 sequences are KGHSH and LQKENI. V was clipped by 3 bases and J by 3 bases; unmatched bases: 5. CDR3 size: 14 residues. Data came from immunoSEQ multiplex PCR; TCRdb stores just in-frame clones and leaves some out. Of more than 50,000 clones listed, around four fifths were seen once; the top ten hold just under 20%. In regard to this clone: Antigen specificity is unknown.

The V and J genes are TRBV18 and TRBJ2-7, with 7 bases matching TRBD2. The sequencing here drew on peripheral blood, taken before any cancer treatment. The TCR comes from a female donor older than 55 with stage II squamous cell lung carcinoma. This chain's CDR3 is CASSPPGGIYEQYF. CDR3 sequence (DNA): TGTGCCAGCTCACCCCCGGGGGGTATCTACGAGCAGTACTTC.